This T cell receptor (beta chain) was identified in a study of T cell repertoires in ileal Crohn's disease. Study-level background: About half of patients got postoperative therapy: 11 thiopurines, approximately 18 anti-TNF.

CDR1 is SQVTM, CDR2 ANQGSEA, per germline. V dropped 6 bases and J dropped 2; count of bases not matched to a gene: 7. This CDR3 is built from 15 residues. This table comes from immunoSEQ multiplex PCR, and its TCRdb copy is limited to in-frame clones, with some not included. The profile covers 4,500 to 5,500 clones, with under 75% appearing a single time and roughly 20% taken by the ten largest. This sequence was found in an adult with Crohn's disease. The chain employs TRBV29-1 and TRBJ2-5, with 12 bases aligning to TRBD2. Material for sequencing was ileal tissue. As DNA, the CDR3 is TGCAGCGTCATTCGGACTAGCGGGATACAAGAGACCCAGTACTTC. This translates into CSVIRTSGIQETQYF.